The sequence of this T cell receptor beta chain was determined in a study of blood T cell repertoires in COVID-19. Clones were read by immunoSEQ multiplex PCR, and TCRdb kept only the in-frame ones, dropping some. Counted here are about 130,000 clones, approximately 86% occurring once; the ten biggest clones make up about an eighth. The CDR3 contains 15 residues. CDR1 and CDR2 from the germline V gene are MGHRA and YSYEKL. V shed 2 bases and J 5 bases; nucleotides not matched to a gene: 6. The specimen was peripheral blood. V is TRBV4-1 and J is TRBJ1-5; TRBD1 agrees at 7 bases. This TCR was sampled from a woman between 65 and 79 years old with COVID-19, enrolled during active disease. In DNA, the CDR3 is TGCGCCAGCAGCCAATACGGGACAGACGATCAGCCCCAGCATTTT. It translates to CASSQYGTDDQPQHF.